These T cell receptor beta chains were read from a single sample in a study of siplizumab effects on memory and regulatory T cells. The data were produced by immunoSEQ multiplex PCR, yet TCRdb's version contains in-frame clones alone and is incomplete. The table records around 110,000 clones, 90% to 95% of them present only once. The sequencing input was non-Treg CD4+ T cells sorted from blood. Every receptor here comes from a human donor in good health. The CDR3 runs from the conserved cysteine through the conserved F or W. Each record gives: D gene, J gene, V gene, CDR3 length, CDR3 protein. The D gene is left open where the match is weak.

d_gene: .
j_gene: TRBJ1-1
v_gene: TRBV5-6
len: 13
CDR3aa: CASSLQVFTEAFF

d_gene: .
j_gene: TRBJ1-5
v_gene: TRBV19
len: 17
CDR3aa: CASNRDSISYSNQPQHF

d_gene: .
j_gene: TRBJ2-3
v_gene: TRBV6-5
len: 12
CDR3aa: CAIKASGDTQYF

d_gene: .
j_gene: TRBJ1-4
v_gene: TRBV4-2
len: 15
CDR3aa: CASSQVGGTGEKLFF

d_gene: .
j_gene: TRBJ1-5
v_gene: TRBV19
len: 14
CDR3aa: CASSIRVGNQPQHF

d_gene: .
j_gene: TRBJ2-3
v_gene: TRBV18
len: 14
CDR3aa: CASSPPMGADTQYF

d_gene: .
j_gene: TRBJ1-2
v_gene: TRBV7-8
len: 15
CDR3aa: CASSPKRSKGDGYTF

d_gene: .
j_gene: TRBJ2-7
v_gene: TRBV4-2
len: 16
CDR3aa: CASSQIGTDGSYEQYF

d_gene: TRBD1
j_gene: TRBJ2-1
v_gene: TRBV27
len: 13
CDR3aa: CASGRTGGFEQFF

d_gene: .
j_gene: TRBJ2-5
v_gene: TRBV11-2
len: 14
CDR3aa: CASSSPRVGGTQYF

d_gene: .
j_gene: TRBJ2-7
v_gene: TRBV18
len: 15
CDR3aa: CASSPDRVTSYEQYF

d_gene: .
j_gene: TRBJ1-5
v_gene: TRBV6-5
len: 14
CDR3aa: CASSESSGNQPQHF

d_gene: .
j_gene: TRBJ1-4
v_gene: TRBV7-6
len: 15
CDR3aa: CASSPDRQGWEKLFF

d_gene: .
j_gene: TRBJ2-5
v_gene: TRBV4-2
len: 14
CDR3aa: CASSQDVGVETQYF

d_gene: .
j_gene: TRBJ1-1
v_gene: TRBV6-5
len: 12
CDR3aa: CASWRSNTEAFF

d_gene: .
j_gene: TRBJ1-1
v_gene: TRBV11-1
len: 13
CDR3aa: CASRAGGGTEAFF

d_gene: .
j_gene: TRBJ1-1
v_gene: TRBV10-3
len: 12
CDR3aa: CAIKGTNTEAFF

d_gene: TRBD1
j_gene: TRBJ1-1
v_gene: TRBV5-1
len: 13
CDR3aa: CASTQGARAEAFF

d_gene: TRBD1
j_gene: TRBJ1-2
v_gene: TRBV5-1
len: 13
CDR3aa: CASSWRQGNGYTF

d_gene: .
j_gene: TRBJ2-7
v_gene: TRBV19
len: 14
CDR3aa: CARPGGQLPYEQYF

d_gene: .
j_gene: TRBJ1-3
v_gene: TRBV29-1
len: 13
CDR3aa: CSVRGRTGNTIYF

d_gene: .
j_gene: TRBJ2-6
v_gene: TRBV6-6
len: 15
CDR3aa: CASSPPESGANVLTF

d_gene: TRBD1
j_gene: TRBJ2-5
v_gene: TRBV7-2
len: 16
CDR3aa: CASSLVPAGGQETQYF

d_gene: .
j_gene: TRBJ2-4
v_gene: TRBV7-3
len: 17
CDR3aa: CASSLTSLGAAKNIQYF

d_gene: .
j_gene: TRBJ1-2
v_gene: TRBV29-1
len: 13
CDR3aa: CSVVEQANYGYTF

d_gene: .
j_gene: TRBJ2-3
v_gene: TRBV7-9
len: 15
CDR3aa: CASSLGTGITDTQYF

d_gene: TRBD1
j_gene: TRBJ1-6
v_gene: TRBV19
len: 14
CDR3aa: CASSITGGHSPLHF

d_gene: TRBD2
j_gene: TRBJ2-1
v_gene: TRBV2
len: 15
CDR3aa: CASSQGLGSYNEQFF

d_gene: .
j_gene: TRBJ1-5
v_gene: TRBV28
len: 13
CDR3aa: CASRRGRNQPQHF

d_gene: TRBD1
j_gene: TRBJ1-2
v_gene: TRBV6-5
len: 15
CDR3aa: CASSSPGTGGYGYTF

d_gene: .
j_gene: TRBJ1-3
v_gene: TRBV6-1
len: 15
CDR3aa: CASSAQAISGNTIYF

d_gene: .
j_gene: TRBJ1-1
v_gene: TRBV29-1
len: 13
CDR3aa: CSVRGALNTEAFF

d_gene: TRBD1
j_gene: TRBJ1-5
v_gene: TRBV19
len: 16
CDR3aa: CASSPGQGARNQPQHF